This T cell receptor (beta chain) was obtained from a study of Graves' ophthalmopathy and Graves' hyperthyroidism. Study observations and caveats: The 13-signature model separated ophthalmopathy from stable hyperthyroidism at 85% to 90% sensitivity and about 80% specificity. The model's ophthalmopathy progression predictions had 55% to 71% sensitivity and about 72% specificity.

As concerns this clonotype: The antigen is not known.

Stable hyperthyroidism was defined by absence of ophthalmopathy within 18 months of follow-up. Other autoimmune disease, uncontrolled infection, pregnancy and lactation led to exclusion. RNA transcripts were the source from which TCR beta CDR3 regions were amplified. Investigators did first-round RT-PCR with HTBI primers, then second-round multiplex PCR. TCRdb recomputed calls from the multiplex PCR reads with MiXCR, one row per CDR3 protein. The sample carries about 16,000 distinct CDR3 sequences, 45% to 55% recorded once. Sequenced input: peripheral blood. This receptor was obtained from a middle-aged woman with stable Graves' hyperthyroidism.

DNA of the CDR3: TGCAGTGCTAGAGATCCGGTCGGGAGGGCCTCAGAGACCCAGTACTTC. It is translated as CSARDPVGRASETQYF. V usage is TRBV20-1 and J usage is TRBJ2-5; TRBD2 matches at 8 bases. Germline CDR1 reads DFQATT; CDR2 reads SNEGSKA (reference sequence). The CDR3 length is 16 residues. The trim removed 0 bases at V and 4 bases at J, leaving 10 bases unmatched.